Below, one T cell receptor (beta chain) is given with its context. The data were obtained in a study of shared clonotypes between healthy human individuals. Study-level background: Donor ages ranged 18 to 49 years: a couple of women, a few men.

Generated by immunoSEQ multiplex PCR, the TCRdb table keeps only in-frame clones and is missing some. The data show roughly 1,100,000 clones, roughly 70% seen once. Germline V CDR1 and CDR2: SGHVS, FNYEAQ. The ends were cut back, 1 base at V and 7 bases at J, with 26 bases in the middle. This CDR3 is built from 19 residues. The sample taken for sequencing was memory CD4+ T cells sorted from blood. Subset in this sample: CD45RA-negative fraction. This sequence joins TRBV7-6 and TRBJ2-1; D might be TRBD2 (8 bases). The clonotype was recovered from a man between 18 and 35 years old in good health. CDR3 sequence: CASSLDRTGVTGTRNEQFF. The CDR3 DNA sequence: TGTGCCAGCAGCTTAGATCGGACAGGAGTCACCGGGACTAGAAATGAGCAGTTCTTC.